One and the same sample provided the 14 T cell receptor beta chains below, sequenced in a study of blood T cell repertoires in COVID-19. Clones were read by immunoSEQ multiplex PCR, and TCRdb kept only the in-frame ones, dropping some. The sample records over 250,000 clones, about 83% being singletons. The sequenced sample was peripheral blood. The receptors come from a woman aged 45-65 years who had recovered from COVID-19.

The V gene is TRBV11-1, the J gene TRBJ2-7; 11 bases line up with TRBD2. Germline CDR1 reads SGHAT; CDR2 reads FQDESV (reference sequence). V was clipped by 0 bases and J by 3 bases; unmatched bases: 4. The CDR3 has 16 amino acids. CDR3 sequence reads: CASSLATSGDFYEQYF. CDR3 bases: TGTGCCAGCAGCTTAGCGACTAGCGGGGATTTCTACGAGCAGTACTTC. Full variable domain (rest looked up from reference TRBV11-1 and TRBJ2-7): EAEVAQSPRYKITEKSQAVAFWCDPISGHATLYWYRQILGQGPELLVQFQDESVVDDSQLPKDRFSAERLKGVDSTLKIQPAELGDSAMYLCASSLATSGDFYEQYFGPGTRLTVT.

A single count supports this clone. CDR3 loop: CASRVGTLANEQFF. The CDR3 DNA is TGTGCCAGTCGGGTCGGGACTCTGGCAAATGAGCAGTTCTTC. The chain employs TRBV7-2 and TRBJ2-1, with D possibly being TRBD2 (6 bases). CDR1 and CDR2 from the germline V gene are SGHTA and FQGNSA. The CDR3 loop spans 14 amino acids. With 9 bases removed from V and 7 bases from J, the gap between germline ends came to 19 bases.

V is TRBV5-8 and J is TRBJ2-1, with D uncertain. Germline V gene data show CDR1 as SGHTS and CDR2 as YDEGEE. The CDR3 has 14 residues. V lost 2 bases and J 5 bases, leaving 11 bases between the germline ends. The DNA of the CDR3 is TGTGCCAGCAGCTTCCTGTACTCTCACAATGAGCAGTTCTTC. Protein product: CASSFLYSHNEQFF.

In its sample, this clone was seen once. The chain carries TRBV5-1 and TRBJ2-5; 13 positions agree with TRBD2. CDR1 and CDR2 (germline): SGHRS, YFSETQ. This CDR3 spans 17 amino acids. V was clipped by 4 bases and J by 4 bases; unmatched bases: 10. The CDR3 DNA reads TGCGCCAGCAGCCCGGGACTAGCGGGAAGTCGGGTAGAGACCCAGTACTTC. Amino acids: CASSPGLAGSRVETQYF.

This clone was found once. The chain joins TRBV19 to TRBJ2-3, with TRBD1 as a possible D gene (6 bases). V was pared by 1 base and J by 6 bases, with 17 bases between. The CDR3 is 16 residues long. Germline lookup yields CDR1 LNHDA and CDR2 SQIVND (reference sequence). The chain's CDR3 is CASSIGGKQGHDTQYF. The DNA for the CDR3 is TGTGCCAGTAGTATAGGGGGGAAACAGGGACATGATACGCAGTATTTT. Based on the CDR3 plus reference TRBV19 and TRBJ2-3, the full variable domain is DGGITQSPKYLFRKEGQNVTLSCEQNLNHDAMYWYRQDPGQGLRLIYYSQIVNDFQKGDIAEGYSVSREKKESFPLTVTSAQKNPTAFYLCASSIGGKQGHDTQYFGPGTRLTVL.

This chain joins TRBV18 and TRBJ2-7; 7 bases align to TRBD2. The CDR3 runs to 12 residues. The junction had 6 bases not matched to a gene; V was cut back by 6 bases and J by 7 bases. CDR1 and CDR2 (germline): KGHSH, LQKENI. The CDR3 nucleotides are TGTGCCAGCTCGACGCGGGAGTATGAGCAGTACTTC. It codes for CASSTREYEQYF.

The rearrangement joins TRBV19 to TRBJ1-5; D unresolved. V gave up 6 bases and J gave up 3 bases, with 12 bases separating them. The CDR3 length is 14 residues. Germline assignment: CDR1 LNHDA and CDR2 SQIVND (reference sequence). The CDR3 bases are TGTGCCAGTAGACGACATGGACTCAATCAGCCCCAGCATTTT. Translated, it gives CASRRHGLNQPQHF.

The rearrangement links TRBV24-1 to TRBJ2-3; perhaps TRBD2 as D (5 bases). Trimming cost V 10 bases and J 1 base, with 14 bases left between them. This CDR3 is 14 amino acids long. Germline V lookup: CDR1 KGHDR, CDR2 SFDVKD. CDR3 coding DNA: TGTGCCACTCAAGAGCGGAAACGCACAGATACGCAGTATTTT. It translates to CATQERKRTDTQYF.

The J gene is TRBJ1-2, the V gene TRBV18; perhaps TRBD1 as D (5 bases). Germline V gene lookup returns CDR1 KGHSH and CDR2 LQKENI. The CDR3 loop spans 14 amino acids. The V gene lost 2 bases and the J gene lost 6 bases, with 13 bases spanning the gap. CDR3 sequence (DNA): TGTGCCAGCTCACCATCCCGCCAGGGCGATGGCTACACCTTC. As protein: CASSPSRQGDGYTF.

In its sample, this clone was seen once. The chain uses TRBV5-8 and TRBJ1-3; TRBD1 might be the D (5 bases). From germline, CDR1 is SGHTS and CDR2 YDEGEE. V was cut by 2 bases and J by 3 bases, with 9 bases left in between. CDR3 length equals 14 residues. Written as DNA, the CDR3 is TGTGCCAGCAGCTTACGGACAAGTGGAAACACCATATATTTT. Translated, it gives CASSLRTSGNTIYF.

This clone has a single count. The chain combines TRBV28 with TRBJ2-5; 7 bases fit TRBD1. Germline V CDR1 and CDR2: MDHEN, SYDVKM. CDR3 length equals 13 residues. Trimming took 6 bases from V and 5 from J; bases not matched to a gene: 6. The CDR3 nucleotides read TGTGCCAGCAGGCAAACAGGGGTGGAGACCCAGTACTTC. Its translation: CASRQTGVETQYF.

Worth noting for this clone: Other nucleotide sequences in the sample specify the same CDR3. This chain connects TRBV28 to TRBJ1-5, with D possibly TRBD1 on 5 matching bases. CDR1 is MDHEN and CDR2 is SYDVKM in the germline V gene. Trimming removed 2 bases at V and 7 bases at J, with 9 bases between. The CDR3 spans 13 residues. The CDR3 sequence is CASSLRGGQPQHF. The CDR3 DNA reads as TGTGCCAGCAGTTTAAGGGGTGGGCAGCCCCAGCATTTT. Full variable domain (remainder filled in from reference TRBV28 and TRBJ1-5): DVKVTQSSRYLVKRTGEKVFLECVQDMDHENMFWYRQDPGLGLRLIYFSYDVKMKEKGDIPEGYSVSREKKERFSLILESASTNQTSMYLCASSLRGGQPQHFGDGTRLSIL.

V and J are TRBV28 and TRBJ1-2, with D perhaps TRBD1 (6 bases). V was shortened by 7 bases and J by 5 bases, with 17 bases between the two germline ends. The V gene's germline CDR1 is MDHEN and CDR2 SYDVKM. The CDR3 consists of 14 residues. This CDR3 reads CASKQGGEGYGYTF. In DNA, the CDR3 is TGTGCCAGCAAACAAGGGGGGGAAGGGTATGGCTACACCTTC.

The CDR3 DNA reads TGTGCCACCGCCACAGGGGTCTATGGCTACACCTTC. Protein sequence: CATATGVYGYTF. The V and J genes are TRBV28 and TRBJ1-2, with TRBD1 matching 7 bases. The V gene end was trimmed by 10 bases and the J gene end by 4 bases; junction bases not matched to a gene: 6. CDR3 size: 12 residues. Germline CDR1 MDHEN, CDR2 SYDVKM.